This is a list of T cell receptor beta chains from one sample in a study of T cell repertoires in cytomegalovirus infection. TCRdb reprocessed the reads with MiXCR, giving one entry per CDR3 protein. The sample shows about 500,000 distinct CDR3 sequences, 30% to 40% of them seen only once. No cognate antigen is known for these TCRs. This sample comprised cultured PBMCs, obtained from culture after CMV antigen stimulation. These receptors came from a human donor in good health (CMV status not recorded). Some clones in this sample may be carry-over from other donors' samples. Both conserved end residues are part of each CDR3. Each record gives: V gene, J gene, clone size, D gene, CDR3 length, CDR3 protein, CDR3 DNA. D genes are given only for firm matches. Where a row states a size, it is once, few, many or the class of an expanded clone; other rows omit it.

>TRBV7-8|TRBJ2-5|.|.|15
CASSLLIFGGETQYF
TGTGCCAGCAGCTTATTGATCTTTGGGGGAGAGACCCAGTACTTC
>TRBV6-5|TRBJ2-6|.|.|16
CASSYLTSYGANVLTF
TGTGCCAGCAGTTATCTTACTAGCTATGGGGCCAACGTCCTGACTTTC
>TRBV6-5|TRBJ2-6|.|TRBD2|17
CASVGLAGGPGANVLTF
TGTGCCAGCGTAGGACTAGCGGGAGGACCTGGGGCCAACGTCCTGACTTTC
>TRBV25-1|TRBJ1-2|.|.|13
CASSGPTLRGYTF
TGTGCCAGCAGTGGCCCTACTCTCAGGGGCTACACCTTC
>TRBV6-8|TRBJ1-1|.|.|14
CASSAGWWGTEAFF
TGTGCCAGCAGTGCTGGATGGTGGGGCACTGAAGCTTTCTTT
>TRBV20-1|TRBJ2-2|.|TRBD1|16
CSARRDRGGNTGELFF
TGCAGTGCTAGACGGGACAGGGGAGGAAACACCGGGGAGCTGTTTTTT
>TRBV7-8|TRBJ2-1|many|.|14
CASSLVRDDNEQFF
TGTGCCAGCAGCTTAGTTCGGGATGATAATGAGCAGTTCTTC
>TRBV6-2/TRBV6-3|TRBJ2-7|few|TRBD1|14
CASTPWGQSYEQYF
TGTGCCTCAACCCCCTGGGGACAGTCCTACGAGCAGTACTTC
>TRBV11-2|TRBJ2-7|.|.|16
CASSLVGTDLSYEQYF
TGTGCCAGCAGCTTAGTAGGGACGGACCTTTCCTACGAGCAGTACTTC
>TRBV19|TRBJ2-5|few|.|15
CASSRGQNPQETQYF
TGTGCCAGTAGTCGTGGACAGAATCCCCAAGAGACCCAGTACTTC
>TRBV7-9|TRBJ2-5|once|.|14
CASSLAGPGETQYF
TGTGCCAGCAGCTTAGCGGGACCGGGAGAGACCCAGTACTTC
>TRBV27|TRBJ2-2|.|.|15
CASSLILTNTGELFF
TGTGCCAGCAGTTTAATCCTAACGAACACCGGGGAGCTGTTTTTT
>TRBV15|TRBJ2-1|.|TRBD2|15
CATLSGRSSYNEQFF
TGTGCCACCCTTAGCGGGAGGAGCTCCTACAATGAGCAGTTCTTC
>TRBV20-1|TRBJ2-1|few|TRBD2|15
CSARVGPAGTDEQFF
TGCAGTGCTAGGGTCGGACCAGCGGGAACGGATGAGCAGTTCTTC
>TRBV7-2|TRBJ1-3|many|.|15
CASSYQDRSGNTIYF
TGTGCCAGCAGCTACCAAGACAGATCTGGAAACACCATATATTTT
>TRBV4-3|TRBJ2-1|few|TRBD2|17
CASSLERLAGEGGEQFF
TGCGCCAGCAGCCTAGAACGACTAGCGGGAGAAGGCGGTGAGCAGTTCTTC
>TRBV5-4|TRBJ2-2|.|.|15
CASSGTGSPSGELFF
TGTGCCAGCAGCGGCACAGGGTCCCCCTCCGGGGAGCTGTTTTTT
>TRBV12-3/TRBV12-4|TRBJ2-1|.|TRBD2|15
CASSPLAISYNEQFF
TGTGCCAGCAGTCCACTAGCGATATCCTACAATGAGCAGTTCTTC
>TRBV18|TRBJ2-3|.|TRBD2|17
CASSPPIAGRGTDTQYF
TGTGCCAGCTCACCCCCGATAGCGGGGCGTGGCACAGATACGCAGTATTTT